The T cell receptor beta chain described here comes from a study of technical replicates of blood from several donors. Method: immunoSEQ multiplex PCR; TCRdb's copy keeps in-frame clones and lacks some. The data hold approximately 73,000 clones, with roughly 97% observed a single time. Trimming stripped 4 bases from V and 2 bases from J, with 6 bases between. The CDR3 extends over 12 amino acids. The V gene's germline CDR1 is SQVTM and CDR2 ANQGSEA. This chain uses TRBV29-1 with TRBJ1-3; no clear D. Sequencing used T cells isolated from PBMCs. The TCR originated in a human donor in good health. The CDR3 DNA sequence: TGCAGCGTTGCAGGAACTGGAAACACCATATATTTT. Translated, it gives CSVAGTGNTIYF.